The sequence of this TCR beta chain was determined in a study of blood T cell repertoires in COVID-19. The overall study: The United States, Italy and Spain provided the acute and convalescent COVID-19 samples. T cells, B-cell-depleted T cells, or PBMCs supplied cDNA or gDNA.

Trimming left V 5 bases short and J 4 bases short, with 9 bases between. CDR1 and CDR2 (germline): SEHNR, FQNEAQ (reference sequence). This CDR3 contains 12 residues. Original analysis: Amplification of reference gene primers was used by the study to estimate nucleated cell counts. The repertoire was sequenced with immunoSEQ multiplex PCR; TCRdb's copy has only in-frame clones and lacks some. V and J calls and clone size come straight from that table; D and trimming were deduced from the DNA. The sample has tens of thousands of clones; 88% are singletons. This clone was picked up a small number of times.

The specimen sequenced was peripheral blood. The chain couples TRBV7-9 to TRBJ2-7; D remains unclear. The origin of this receptor is a man aged 55 to 69 with acute or convalescent COVID-19. The CDR3 sequence: CASSIQQYEQYF. DNA for the CDR3: TGTGCCAGCAGCATACAGCAGTACGAGCAGTACTTC.